Listed below are T cell receptor beta chains from one sample, sequenced in a study of OX40 agonist ivuxolimab in advanced cancers. Some clones are missing from TCRdb's copy, which holds only in-frame ones; the method was immunoSEQ multiplex PCR. The data contain 90,000 to 100,000 clones, approximately 85% of them singletons. The sequences come from CD4+ or CD8+ T cells sorted from blood, collected in a trial of the OX40 agonist ivuxolimab. All receptors derive from an adult with an advanced solid tumor such as melanoma, head and neck, liver or kidney cancer. Both conserved end residues are part of each CDR3. A D gene is named only where the DNA matches it firmly. Size values are once, few and many counts, or a class for expanded clones, and some rows have none.

TRBD2,TRBV4-1,TRBJ2-7,-,TGCGCCAGCAGCCCACTAGCGGGAGTCAGAGAGCAGTACTTC,CASSPLAGVREQYF
-,TRBV7-2,TRBJ2-5,once,TGTGCCAGCAGCTTAGTGACTTTCCAAGAGACCCAGTACTTC,CASSLVTFQETQYF
TRBD2,TRBV13,TRBJ2-1,-,TGTGCCAGCAGAGTAAGCAGGGCTAGCGGCTACAATGAGCAGTTCTTC,CASRVSRASGYNEQFF
-,TRBV6-1,TRBJ1-4,-,TGTGCCAGCAGTGTTTATTGGGGAACTAATGAAAAACTGTTTTTT,CASSVYWGTNEKLFF
-,TRBV11-3,TRBJ1-1,-,TGTGCCAGCAGCCCCTTTCCGGGTAGGACTGAAGCTTTCTTT,CASSPFPGRTEAFF
TRBD1,TRBV5-4,TRBJ2-5,few,TGTGCCAGCAGCTCCCCTCGGGCAGGGGGCCGTAAAGAGACCCAGTACTTC,CASSSPRAGGRKETQYF
TRBD2,TRBV7-3,TRBJ2-2,-,TGTGCCAGCAGCTTAAAGCCCGATATAGCGGGAGGGCGCACCGGGGAGCTGTTTTTT,CASSLKPDIAGGRTGELFF
TRBD1,TRBV4-3,TRBJ1-4,once,TGCGCCAGCAGCCAAGTCTCGGACAGGGGAGAAAAACTGTTTTTT,CASSQVSDRGEKLFF
-,TRBV30,TRBJ2-7,-,TGTGCCTGGAGTCGAGGACTTTCCCGCGAGCAGTACTTC,CAWSRGLSREQYF
-,TRBV7-7,TRBJ2-3,-,TGTGCTAGCAGCTTAGGACTCGGGGGTACAGATACGCAGTATTTT,CASSLGLGGTDTQYF
TRBD2,TRBV27,TRBJ2-7,-,TGTGCCAGCAGCCCCCTATGGCGCGGGAGAGGGGACGAGCAGTACTTC,CASSPLWRGRGDEQYF
-,TRBV7-2,TRBJ2-7,few,TGTGCCAGCAGCCTACCGACAGTTAACGAGCAGTACTTC,CASSLPTVNEQYF
TRBD1,TRBV10-3,TRBJ2-5,-,TGTGCCATCAGTGAGTCAAGGGACAGGGAAGAGACCCAGTACTTC,CAISESRDREETQYF
-,TRBV5-4,TRBJ2-1,-,TGTGCCAGCAGCTTGTCGGCGGGCAATGAGCAGTTCTTC,CASSLSAGNEQFF
-,TRBV28,TRBJ2-1,-,TGTGCCAGCAGTTTCTTGACAGTCAATGAGCAGTTCTTC,CASSFLTVNEQFF
TRBD2,TRBV7-2,TRBJ2-1,-,TGTGCCAGCAGCCCAAAAGCGGGAGTGTCTCATGAGCAGTTCTTC,CASSPKAGVSHEQFF
-,TRBV28,TRBJ2-2,-,TGTGCCAGCACCCTCACCGGGGAGCTGTTTTTT,CASTLTGELFF
TRBD1,TRBV28,TRBJ2-7,-,TGTGCCAGCAGTTTAACAGGGGCGAAACCCTACGAGCAGTACTTC,CASSLTGAKPYEQYF
-,TRBV5-1,TRBJ1-1,-,TGCGCCAGCAATCGGGGGTCTGAAGCTTTCTTT,CASNRGSEAFF
-,TRBV30,TRBJ2-7,-,TGTGCCTGGAGTGTTGGGCGAGGACCGCCCTACGAGCAGTACTTC,CAWSVGRGPPYEQYF
-,TRBV4-1,TRBJ1-5,few,TGCGCCAGCAGCCAACAAGTCCAATCCAATCAGCCCCAGCATTTT,CASSQQVQSNQPQHF
-,TRBV4-1,TRBJ2-7,-,TGCGCCAGCAGCCAACGGATACAGGGATCGTACGAGCAGTACTTC,CASSQRIQGSYEQYF